This T cell receptor beta chain was profiled in a study of PD-1 blockade in mismatch repair-deficient tumors. Produced via immunoSEQ multiplex PCR; TCRdb's table is partial and in-frame only. The data contain 60,000 to 70,000 clones, 88% of them singletons. Study results and limitations: Tumor-resident clones, often absent from pretreatment blood, expanded after pembrolizumab and then contracted.

Worth noting for this clone: Its specificity is not known.

V was pared by 0 bases and J by 1 base, with 19 bases between. There are 18 residues in the CDR3. Germline CDR1 and CDR2: SGHNT and YYREEE (reference sequence). This material consisted of peripheral blood, taken 52 weeks after starting pembrolizumab. The chain couples TRBV5-4 to TRBJ1-1; D is possibly TRBD1 (5 bases). The sequence was obtained from an adult with mismatch repair-deficient cancer. CDR3 nucleotides: TGTGCCAGCAGCTTGGGGGGAGGAGTCTTGCAGGGGAACACTGAAGCTTTCTTT. Protein: CASSLGGGVLQGNTEAFF.